Following are 27 T cell receptor beta chains from one sample sequenced in a study of T-cell reconstitution after alpha-beta-depleted transplantation in children. Preparation of the TCRbeta library used unique molecular identifiers. TCRdb re-analysed the PCR reads in MiXCR, keeping a single row per CDR3 protein. Seen here are some 840,000 distinct CDR3 sequences, approximately 15% observed once, and the top ten hold about 5%. Material: PBMCs, mostly from graft donor cells, obtained 360 days after TCRalphabeta/CD19-depleted stem cell transplant. These receptors all come from a male patient younger than 18 who had a stem cell transplant for acute lymphoblastic leukemia, so the T cells may come from the graft donor.

This clonotype has more than one count but fewer than ten. This chain connects TRBV7-8 to TRBJ2-2, with TRBD2 matching 7 bases. CDR1 and CDR2 from the germline V gene are SGHVS and FQNEAQ. Trimming cost V 4 bases and J 6 bases; bases outside gene matches: 11. The CDR3 is made up of 16 amino acids. In nucleotides, the CDR3 is TGTGCCAGCAGCTACCAGCTCTCTCGGGGGGCCGGGGAGCTGTTTTTT. This gives the protein CASSYQLSRGAGELFF.

The chain uses TRBV7-8 and TRBJ1-2; D ambiguous. The germline V gene has CDR1 SGHVS and CDR2 FQNEAQ. V was shortened by 1 base and J by 4 bases, with 10 bases between the two germline ends. This CDR3 has 14 amino acids. The CDR3 protein is CASSLDRIGYGYTF. CDR3 nucleotides: TGTGCCAGCAGCTTAGACAGAATAGGCTATGGCTACACCTTC.

This clonotype turned up a few times. This chain connects TRBV18 to TRBJ2-5; tentatively, D is TRBD1 or TRBD2 (5 bases each). The CDR3 contains 14 residues. V was cut by 4 bases and J by 7 bases, with 16 bases left in between. The germline V gene has CDR1 KGHSH and CDR2 LQKENI. The CDR3 reads CASSLLGDGGTQYF. CDR3 DNA: TGTGCCAGCTCACTCCTGGGGGACGGCGGGACCCAGTACTTC.

This chain connects TRBV20-1 to TRBJ2-3, with a weak D call TRBD1 (5 bases). The CDR3 consists of 17 residues. Per germline, CDR1 DFQATT and CDR2 SNEGSKA (reference sequence). The V end lost 0 bases, the J end lost 2 bases, and 18 bases lay between the germline ends. CDR3 in amino acids: CSARDGPAGLLTDTQYF. CDR3 nucleotides: TGCAGTGCTAGAGATGGGCCGGCAGGGCTACTCACAGATACGCAGTATTTT.

This clonotype was seen a handful of times. The rearrangement uses TRBV12-5 and TRBJ2-7; D might be TRBD2 (5 bases). The length of the CDR3 is 12 residues. Germline V gene sequence: CDR1 LGHNT, CDR2 FRNRAP. Trimming took 5 bases from V and 6 from J, leaving 11 bases between them. CDR3 nucleotide sequence: TGTGCTAGTGGTCCAACCGGGGTCGAGCAGTACTTC. Encoded protein: CASGPTGVEQYF.

This clonotype has a count of ten or more. This rearrangement joins TRBV5-1 to TRBJ2-5; 11 bases are a match to TRBD2. This CDR3 is built from 15 residues. The V gene end was trimmed by 4 bases and the J gene end by 5 bases; junction bases not matched to a gene: 7. The germline CDR1 and CDR2 sequences are SGHRS and YFSETQ. CDR3 nucleotides: TGCGCCAGCAGCCCCAGGACTAGCGGGTGGGAGACCCAGTACTTC. This encodes CASSPRTSGWETQYF.

This clonotype was detected many times. This chain links TRBV28 with TRBJ2-1, with 7 bases that match TRBD2. The CDR3 spans 14 residues. J was trimmed by 6 bases and V by 5 bases; bases with no gene match: 7. Germline CDR1 is MDHEN and CDR2 is SYDVKM. The CDR3 DNA sequence: TGTGCCAGCAGTACCTCAACGGGGGGCAATGAGCAGTTCTTC. Amino acid sequence: CASSTSTGGNEQFF. Full variable domain (rest looked up from reference TRBV28 and TRBJ2-1): DVKVTQSSRYLVKRTGEKVFLECVQDMDHENMFWYRQDPGLGLRLIYFSYDVKMKEKGDIPEGYSVSREKKERFSLILESASTNQTSMYLCASSTSTGGNEQFFGPGTRLTVL.

Ten or more counts support this clonotype. J is TRBJ1-1 and V is TRBV18, with D uncertain. This CDR3 region has 13 residues. CDR1 KGHSH and CDR2 LQKENI come from the germline V gene. V was clipped by 6 bases and J by 3 bases, with 11 bases between them. CDR3 sequence reads: CASSWTTHTEAFF. The CDR3 region has the DNA TGTGCCAGCTCGTGGACCACCCACACTGAAGCTTTCTTT.

The table lists this clonotype with a few counts. This chain links TRBV29-1 with TRBJ1-4; 10 nucleotides agree with TRBD1. This CDR3 has 12 amino acids. Germline trimming cut 4 bases from V and 8 bases from J; bases unmatched to any gene: 1. The germline gives CDR1 SQVTM, CDR2 ANQGSEA. The CDR3 spells CSVVGQGEKLFF. The CDR3 DNA sequence: TGCAGCGTTGTGGGACAGGGGGAAAAACTGTTTTTT.

This clonotype was detected only a few times. The chain combines TRBV20-1 with TRBJ2-2; the match to TRBD2 covers 7 bases. The CDR3 runs 16 residues. CDR1 is DFQATT and CDR2 is SNEGSKA in the germline V gene (reference sequence). The trim removed 3 bases at V and 0 bases at J, leaving 7 bases unmatched. The CDR3 is CSASPTSFANTGELFF. The CDR3 DNA reads as TGCAGTGCTAGTCCGACTAGCTTCGCGAACACCGGGGAGCTGTTTTTT.

This clonotype turned up a few times. CDR3 amino acids: CSATLGAYNEQFF. The CDR3 DNA sequence: TGCAGTGCTACACTAGGGGCCTACAATGAGCAGTTCTTC. This chain joins TRBV20-1 and TRBJ2-1; either TRBD1 or TRBD2 may fit D (5 bases each). This CDR3 spans 13 amino acids. Trimming removed 4 bases from V and 2 bases from J, with 9 bases in between. Per germline, CDR1 DFQATT and CDR2 SNEGSKA (reference sequence).

This clonotype was seen more than once but under ten times. The chain has TRBV5-1 and TRBJ1-1; no clear D. Germline V gives CDR1 SGHRS, CDR2 YFSETQ. The CDR3 is made up of 15 amino acids. V lost 0 bases to trimming and J lost 0 bases, with 9 bases between them. The CDR3 sequence is CASSLDRHVNTEAFF. As DNA, the CDR3 is TGCGCCAGCAGCTTGGATCGGCACGTGAACACTGAAGCTTTCTTT.

This clonotype was seen a handful of times. The V and J genes are TRBV20-1 and TRBJ2-5, with TRBD2 identical over 7 bases. This CDR3 region has 14 residues. V dropped 0 bases and J dropped 4; count of bases not matched to a gene: 5. Per the germline V gene, CDR1 is DFQATT and CDR2 is SNEGSKA (reference sequence). CDR3 sequence: CSARDPGRGETQYF. The CDR3 coding sequence is TGCAGTGCTAGAGATCCAGGGAGGGGAGAGACCCAGTACTTC.

The CDR3 sequence is CASSFGHTQYF. The CDR3 DNA reads TGTGCCAGCAGCTTCGGCCATACGCAGTATTTT. The chain recombines TRBV11-2 with TRBJ2-3; D uncertain. The length of the CDR3 is 11 residues. V was trimmed by 3 bases and J by 7 bases, leaving 5 bases between them. In germline, CDR1 is SGHAT, CDR2 FQNNGV.

This clonotype was counted many times. The rearrangement uses TRBV2 and TRBJ2-3; D may be TRBD1 (5 bases). Germline CDR1 SNHLY, CDR2 FYNNEI. This CDR3 spans 13 amino acids. V gave up 3 bases and J gave up 4 bases, with 8 bases separating them. The CDR3 protein is CASSEQGPDTQYF. CDR3 nucleotides: TGTGCCAGCAGTGAGCAGGGCCCAGATACGCAGTATTTT.

The table lists this clonotype with a few counts. V and J are TRBV20-1 and TRBJ2-5, with D perhaps TRBD1 or TRBD2 (5 bases each). Germline loops: CDR1 DFQATT, CDR2 SNEGSKA (reference sequence). CDR3 length: 15 residues. Trimming took off 1 base at V and 2 bases at J, with 14 bases between the two ends. The CDR3 DNA follows: TGCAGTGCTAGAGTGAGAGGGGACGTACAAGAGACCCAGTACTTC. It encodes CSARVRGDVQETQYF.

The chain combines TRBV20-1 with TRBJ2-3; D is unclear. This CDR3 is 11 amino acids long. The germline V gene encodes CDR1 DFQATT and CDR2 SNEGSKA (reference sequence). The V end lost 0 bases, the J end lost 3 bases, and 1 base lay between the germline ends. The CDR3 bases are TGCAGTGCTAGAGATACAGATACGCAGTATTTT. Protein: CSARDTDTQYF.

V usage is TRBV6-1 and J usage is TRBJ1-5; 9 bases are shared with TRBD1. Germline-derived CDR1 and CDR2 are MNHNS and SASEGT. This CDR3 is 18 amino acids long. With V trimmed by 5 bases and J by 4 bases, 15 bases remained unmatched. Here the CDR3 DNA reads TGTGCCAGCAGTCTTACAGGGGGCTCCGGCATAGCAAATCAGCCCCAGCATTTT. It is translated as CASSLTGGSGIANQPQHF.

The chain has TRBV7-8 and TRBJ2-1, with 9 bases aligning to TRBD1. The CDR3 totals 15 residues. Germline assignment: CDR1 SGHVS and CDR2 FQNEAQ. V trimming: 5 bases; J trimming: 2 bases; junction bases outside the gene matches: 4. CDR3 bases: TGTGCCAGCAGCGAGACAGGGGGGGCCTACAATGAGCAGTTCTTC. Its translation is CASSETGGAYNEQFF.

This chain connects TRBV7-9 to TRBJ2-3, with D unclear. Germline assignment: CDR1 SEHNR and CDR2 FQNEAQ (reference sequence). The CDR3 is 15 residues long. Trimming stripped 4 bases from V and 1 base from J, with 12 bases between. CDR3 loop: CASSSRGTGTDTQYF. In DNA, the CDR3 is TGTGCCAGCAGCTCCCGAGGCACAGGCACAGATACGCAGTATTTT.

The chain links TRBV7-6 to TRBJ2-3; D unresolved. V was clipped by 1 base and J by 1 base, with 9 bases between them. From germline, CDR1 is SGHVS and CDR2 FNYEAQ. This CDR3 has 15 residues. CDR3 sequence reads: CASSLVAIRTDTQYF. The CDR3 nucleotides are TGTGCCAGCAGCTTAGTGGCGATCCGCACAGATACGCAGTATTTT.

This clonotype was counted ten times or more. The chain is built from TRBV7-9 and TRBJ1-5; 7 bases map to TRBD1. The CDR3 length is 15 residues. The V gene end was trimmed by 4 bases and the J gene end by 2 bases; junction bases not matched to a gene: 5. Germline V gene lookup returns CDR1 SEHNR and CDR2 FQNEAQ (reference sequence). The CDR3 here is CASSSSTGGNQPQHF. The CDR3 DNA reads as TGTGCCAGCAGCTCATCCACAGGGGGCAATCAGCCCCAGCATTTT.

This clonotype was recorded a few times. This chain connects TRBV5-1 to TRBJ2-3; the D gene is possibly TRBD1 (5 bases). Looked up from germline, CDR1 is SGHRS and CDR2 is YFSETQ. The germline V and J ends were trimmed by 4 bases and 4 bases, with 16 bases remaining between them. The CDR3 runs to 15 residues. The DNA for the CDR3 is TGCGCCAGCAGCCAGGGAAGCGTTGCAGCAGATACGCAGTATTTT. Residues: CASSQGSVAADTQYF.

The gene calls are TRBV7-9 and TRBJ2-1; 9 bases are shared with TRBD1. This CDR3 spans 18 amino acids. CDR1 is SEHNR, CDR2 FQNEAQ, per germline (reference sequence). The junction had 11 bases not matched to a gene; V was cut back by 0 bases and J by 5 bases. The CDR3 coding sequence is TGTGCCAGCAGCTTAGCCCAACTCCGGGACAGGGTAAACAATGAGCAGTTCTTC. Amino acids: CASSLAQLRDRVNNEQFF.

This clonotype occurred many times. The chain carries TRBV24-1 and TRBJ2-2, with TRBD2 matching over 8 bases. V lost 2 bases to trimming and J lost 4 bases; unmatched junction nucleotides: 8. Germline CDR1 KGHDR, CDR2 SFDVKD. The CDR3 consists of 17 residues. As DNA, the CDR3 is TGTGCCACCAGTGATTGGGGAACTAGCGGAAGCACCGGGGAGCTGTTTTTT. This translates into CATSDWGTSGSTGELFF.

This clonotype was recorded a few times. The chain carries TRBV7-7 and TRBJ1-1, with no clear D. Germline V gene data show CDR1 as SSHAT and CDR2 as FNYEAQ (reference sequence). This CDR3 comprises 13 residues. The V gene lost 5 bases and the J gene lost 1 base, with 8 bases spanning the gap. This CDR3 reads CASSPLRNTEAFF. The CDR3 DNA sequence: TGTGCCAGCAGCCCACTGCGGAACACTGAAGCTTTCTTT.

The rearrangement links TRBV29-1 to TRBJ2-7; D is undetermined. This CDR3 is 13 amino acids long. The germline V gene has CDR1 SQVTM and CDR2 ANQGSEA. V was trimmed by 6 bases and J by 1 base, leaving 13 bases between them. Written as DNA, the CDR3 is TGCAGCGTCCTGGGTCCACGGTCCTACGAGCAGTACTTC. Translating it yields CSVLGPRSYEQYF.